These 23 T cell receptor beta chains came from one sample sequenced in a study of blood T cell repertoires in COVID-19 (TCRdb year 2020). Libraries were constructed by the immunoSEQ multiplex PCR assay. The table comes from immuneACCESS by way of TCRdb, which keeps in-frame sequences with V and J called. Part of the clones is missing from these tables; in studies checked, under half for an unresolved V gene and the rest for unknown reasons. Within this sample are around 95,000 clones, with more than 85% of them counted one time only. The ten top clones hold 7.4% of the sample. Sample: peripheral blood. These receptor sequences come from a man aged 30-40 years in a cohort sampled during active COVID-19.

This sequence joins TRBV7-8 and TRBJ1-6; D not resolved. Germline V CDR1 and CDR2: SGHVS, FQNEAQ. V lost 5 bases, J lost 7 bases, and 12 bases lay in between. The CDR3 covers 14 residues. This chain's CDR3 is CASSEPSKNSPLHF. CDR3 nucleotide sequence: TGTGCCAGCAGCGAACCGAGTAAGAATTCACCCCTCCACTTT.

The CDR3 nucleotides read TGTGCCAGCAGCTTGGCGGGGAAGGATGGCTACACCTTC. Its protein is CASSLAGKDGYTF. The chain has TRBV7-9 and TRBJ1-2, with D hard to call. V lost 3 bases and J lost 6, with 11 bases in between. Germline assignment: CDR1 SEHNR and CDR2 FQNEAQ (reference sequence). The CDR3 loop spans 13 amino acids.

The sample holds one count of this clone. The gene calls are TRBV19 and TRBJ1-5; 9 positions agree with TRBD1. The CDR3 totals 13 residues. Germline lookup yields CDR1 LNHDA and CDR2 SQIVND (reference sequence). With 8 bases clipped from V and 7 bases from J, the junction kept 6 bases outside the gene matches. CDR3 in amino acids: CASADRGNQPQHF. In nucleotides, the CDR3 is TGTGCCAGTGCCGACAGGGGGAACCAGCCCCAGCATTTT.

The chain is built from TRBV3-1 (or the pseudogene TRBV3-2) and TRBJ2-7; D is uncertain. The CDR3 runs to 11 residues. Germline loops: CDR1 LGHDT, CDR2 YNNKEL (reference sequence). The ends were cut back, 3 bases at V and 3 bases at J, with 3 bases in the middle. Here the CDR3 reads CASSQSYEQYF. DNA for the CDR3: TGTGCCAGCAGCCAGAGCTACGAGCAGTACTTC.

This chain uses TRBV7-9 with TRBJ1-1, with 10 bases matching TRBD1. Losses at the gene ends were 2 bases for V and 6 bases for J; bases not matched to a gene: 6. The CDR3 length is 15 residues. CDR1 is SEHNR and CDR2 is FQNEAQ in the germline V gene (reference sequence). This chain's CDR3 is CASSLTDRGHAEAFF. CDR3 sequence (DNA): TGTGCCAGCAGCTTAACCGACAGGGGGCACGCTGAAGCTTTCTTT.

This clone was detected only once. The gene calls are TRBV5-1 and TRBJ2-1, with TRBD2 as a possible D gene (6 bases). V lost 6 bases and J lost 3, with 13 bases in between. CDR3 size: 14 residues. CDR1 and CDR2 (germline): SGHRS, YFSETQ. This CDR3 reads CASKPAGLYNEQFF. CDR3 DNA: TGCGCCAGCAAACCGGCGGGACTCTACAATGAGCAGTTCTTC.

This clone has just one count. The J gene is TRBJ1-2, the V gene TRBV6-2 or TRBV6-3; 7 bases are a match to TRBD1. With V trimmed by 4 bases and J by 3 bases, 8 bases remained unmatched. This CDR3 spans 15 amino acids. The germline V gene encodes CDR1 MNHEY and CDR2 SVGEGT. CDR3 DNA: TGTGCCAGCAGTTTCGCCGGGACAGACTACTATGGCTACACCTTC. As protein: CASSFAGTDYYGYTF.

This chain joins TRBV18 and TRBJ1-3; TRBD1 might be the D (5 bases). The CDR3 contains 15 residues. Between the trimmed V and J ends, which lost 3 bases and 1 base, there was a span of 10 bases. Germline V CDR1 and CDR2: KGHSH, LQKENI. CDR3 loop: CASSPTRESGNTIYF. In DNA, the CDR3 is TGTGCCAGCTCACCGACCAGGGAATCTGGAAACACCATATATTTT. The complete variable domain, with remaining parts taken from reference TRBV18 and TRBJ1-3, reads NAGVMQNPRHLVRRRGQEARLRCSPMKGHSHVYWYRQLPEEGLKFMVYLQKENIIDESGMPKERFSAEFPKEGPSILRIQQVVRGDSAAYFCASSPTRESGNTIYFGEGSWLTVV.

V usage is TRBV3-1 (or the pseudogene TRBV3-2) and J usage is TRBJ2-1, with D hard to call. Germline V gene data show CDR1 as LGHDT and CDR2 as YNNKEL (reference sequence). Trimming removed 4 bases from V and 12 bases from J, with 13 bases in between. The CDR3 has 12 amino acids. The CDR3 sequence is CASSPNLLLQFF. The CDR3, as DNA: TGTGCCAGCAGCCCCAACCTCTTACTGCAGTTCTTC.

This clone came up a few times. V gene TRBV5-8 combines with J gene TRBJ2-5, with a tentative D call TRBD1 (5 bases). The CDR3 loop spans 14 amino acids. V shed 4 bases and J shed 1 base, with 11 bases lying between them. The germline gives CDR1 SGHTS, CDR2 YDEGEE. The CDR3 region is CASSQRQTQETQYF. DNA for the CDR3: TGTGCCAGCAGCCAAAGACAGACCCAAGAGACCCAGTACTTC.

This chain joins TRBV2 and TRBJ2-6, with D possibly TRBD2 on 6 matching bases. The CDR3 runs 14 residues. The germline V and J ends were trimmed by 7 bases and 1 base, with 8 bases remaining between them. CDR1 and CDR2 from the germline V gene are SNHLY and FYNNEI. The CDR3, as DNA: TGTGCCAGCATGGAGGGTTCTGGGGCCAACGTCCTGACTTTC. Amino acids: CASMEGSGANVLTF.

The J gene is TRBJ2-5, the V gene TRBV6-7, with 8 bases that match TRBD2. TRBV6-7 is an open reading frame whose function is uncertain. J lost 3 bases, V lost 5 bases, and 17 bases had no gene match. The CDR3 runs to 18 residues. The CDR3 region has the DNA TGTGCCAGCAGTCTCTCTGCCGGGACTAGAATAACTAAAGAGACCCAGTACTTC. It encodes CASSLSAGTRITKETQYF.

This clone came up a few times. The chain carries TRBV12-5 and TRBJ2-7; 12 bases line up with TRBD1. This CDR3 comprises 15 residues. Trimming at V came to 5 bases and at J to 4 bases, leaving 6 bases not matched to a gene. Germline V lookup: CDR1 LGHNT, CDR2 FRNRAP. The CDR3 loop reads CASGTGTGGAYEQYF. CDR3 bases: TGTGCTAGTGGTACAGGGACAGGGGGCGCATACGAGCAGTACTTC.

This chain joins TRBV5-1 and TRBJ2-5; TRBD1 matches 9 bases. The CDR3 totals 14 residues. The junction had 6 bases not matched to a gene; V was cut back by 4 bases and J by 5 bases. The germline CDR1 and CDR2 sequences are SGHRS and YFSETQ. DNA for the CDR3: TGCGCCAGCAGCCCGGACAGGGGTCCGGAGACCCAGTACTTC. This sequence encodes CASSPDRGPETQYF.

The rearrangement links TRBV4-3 to TRBJ1-1; D is unresolved. This CDR3 is built from 14 residues. Germline CDR1 and CDR2: LGHNA and YSLEER. V was cut by 1 base and J by 7 bases, with 13 bases left in between. The CDR3 sequence: CASSQGRGFGEAFF. The CDR3 region has the DNA TGCGCCAGCAGCCAAGGCCGCGGTTTCGGTGAAGCTTTCTTT.

V and J are TRBV19 and TRBJ2-2, with D possibly TRBD1 on 5 matching bases. This CDR3 has 16 residues. Between the trimmed V and J ends, which lost 0 bases and 1 base, there was a span of 9 bases. CDR1 LNHDA and CDR2 SQIVND come from the germline V gene (reference sequence). Here the CDR3 reads CASSIEVGLNTGELFF. The CDR3 nucleotides are TGTGCCAGTAGTATAGAGGTGGGGCTGAACACCGGGGAGCTGTTTTTT.

This chain connects TRBV14 to TRBJ1-4, with D unclear. The CDR3 totals 15 residues. V lost 4 bases and J lost 0, with 9 bases in between. Germline-derived CDR1 and CDR2 are SGHDN and FVKESK. CDR3 loop: CASSPPGATNEKLFF. CDR3 in DNA: TGTGCCAGCAGCCCCCCCGGGGCAACTAATGAAAAACTGTTTTTT.

The count of this clone is one. This sequence joins TRBV6-1 and TRBJ1-3; 7 bases are shared with TRBD1. Per the germline V gene, CDR1 is MNHNS and CDR2 is SASEGT. Germline trimming cut 3 bases from V and 4 bases from J; bases unmatched to any gene: 6. The CDR3 extends over 15 amino acids. The CDR3 DNA reads as TGTGCCAGCAGTGAGGGACAGCTCAAAGGAAACACCATATATTTT. It specifies CASSEGQLKGNTIYF.

CDR3 residues: CASRGQRKTNEKLFF. CDR3 nucleotides: TGTGCCAGCAGGGGACAGCGGAAAACTAATGAAAAACTGTTTTTT. The genes are TRBV2 and TRBJ1-4; 7 bases align to TRBD1. Germline values: CDR1 SNHLY, CDR2 FYNNEI. Trimming took 6 bases from V and 1 from J; bases not matched to a gene: 5. The CDR3 extends over 15 amino acids. Together with reference TRBV2 and TRBJ1-4, the CDR3 gives the full variable domain: EPEVTQTPSHQVTQMGQEVILRCVPISNHLYFYWYRQILGQKVEFLVSFYNNEISEKSEIFDDQFSVERPDGSNFTLKIRSTKLEDSAMYFCASRGQRKTNEKLFFGSGTQLSVL.

CDR3 sequence reads: CASSPTGLADTQYF. CDR3 DNA: TGTGCCAGCTCGCCGACAGGGCTCGCAGATACGCAGTATTTT. The rearrangement uses TRBV2 and TRBJ2-3, with TRBD1 matching over 7 bases. The J segment lost 4 bases and the V segment lost 8 bases, leaving 9 bases of the junction unmatched. The CDR3 extends over 14 amino acids. Germline lookup yields CDR1 SNHLY and CDR2 FYNNEI.

The chain links TRBV19 to TRBJ2-2; D perhaps matches TRBD1 (6 bases). The germline CDR1 and CDR2 sequences are LNHDA and SQIVND (reference sequence). V was pared by 3 bases and J by 9 bases, with 20 bases between. CDR3 length: 16 amino acids. CDR3 sequence reads: CASSMVAGVLGRELFF. CDR3 in DNA: TGTGCCAGTAGTATGGTGGCAGGGGTTCTTGGCAGGGAGCTGTTTTTT.

This clone was found once. The genes are TRBV4-3 and TRBJ2-1, with TRBD1 matching over 8 bases. V gave up 0 bases and J gave up 0 bases; unmatched junction bases: 4. This CDR3 has 17 residues. Germline-derived CDR1 and CDR2 are LGHNA and YSLEER. This CDR3 is CASSQDFQGASYNEQFF. The CDR3 DNA reads as TGCGCCAGCAGCCAAGATTTCCAGGGGGCCTCCTACAATGAGCAGTTCTTC.

The rearrangement uses TRBV2 and TRBJ2-7; TRBD2 is a possible D gene (6 bases). CDR3 size: 16 residues. Germline CDR1 is SNHLY and CDR2 is FYNNEI. Deletions cut 4 bases from V and 3 bases from J, with 19 bases between. CDR3 amino acids: CASSVRGQPGVYEQYF. The CDR3 DNA reads TGTGCCAGCAGTGTAAGGGGCCAACCGGGGGTCTACGAGCAGTACTTC. Based on the CDR3 plus reference TRBV2 and TRBJ2-7, the full variable domain is EPEVTQTPSHQVTQMGQEVILRCVPISNHLYFYWYRQILGQKVEFLVSFYNNEISEKSEIFDDQFSVERPDGSNFTLKIRSTKLEDSAMYFCASSVRGQPGVYEQYFGPGTRLTVT.